The T cell receptor beta chain under discussion was sequenced for a study of T-cell memory formation after mild COVID-19. From 5'RACE with constant-segment primers came TCR alpha and TCR beta cDNA libraries that carried sample barcodes and UMIs. Each CDR3 protein gets one entry after TCRdb re-called the 5' RACE reads with MiXCR. The data hold more than 350,000 distinct CDR3 sequences, with 16% observed a single time. General study findings and limits: Researchers found some responding clones in pre-infection memory, a sign that cross-reactive memory joined. Mainly CM and EM harbored the contracting CD4+ clones; mainly EMRA harbored the CD8+ ones.

CDR1 is SEHNR, CDR2 FQNEAQ, per germline (reference sequence). This CDR3 is 15 amino acids long. V dropped 5 bases and J dropped 2; count of bases not matched to a gene: 5. This clonotype appeared a few times. What it recognizes is unknown. The receptor was derived from a man younger than 35 who had mild COVID-19 (a few samples of this study predate the infection). Cell type and time point are not known. The chain joins TRBV7-9 to TRBJ2-1, with 8 bases lining up with TRBD1. What was sequenced was PBMCs or a T cell subset sorted from them (not recorded which). The CDR3 is CASSNRGAPYNEQFF. CDR3 sequence (DNA): TGTGCCAGCAGCAACAGGGGGGCCCCCTACAATGAGCAGTTCTTC.